This is a list of T cell receptor beta chains from one sample in a study of cytomegalovirus exposure and HLA in healthy donors. This table comes from immunoSEQ multiplex PCR, and its TCRdb copy is limited to in-frame clones, with some not included. The sample has some 200,000 clones, approximately 82% seen once. The sample consisted of PBMCs. The receptors shown here come from a woman aged 40 to 49 in good health and CMV-seronegative. CDR3s include the opening cysteine and the closing phenylalanine or tryptophan. The D gene is left open where the match is weak. Clone size is shown for a subset of rows, as once, few, many or a class of expanded clone.

clone_size	d_call	v_call	j_call	cdr3_nt	cdr3_aa
NA	TRBD1	TRBV19	TRBJ1-1	TGTGCCACCAGCACCGCCGGGACAGGGGGCACGGTGGCTTTCTTT	CATSTAGTGGTVAFF
NA	TRBD2	TRBV11-2	TRBJ2-1	TGTGCCAGCAGCCCAGTCGGGGGGACGTCCTACAATGAGCAGTTCTTC	CASSPVGGTSYNEQFF
NA	NA	TRBV13	TRBJ1-4	TGTGCCAGCAGCTTCTCGGGAGGAACTAATGAAAAACTGTTTTTT	CASSFSGGTNEKLFF
NA	NA	TRBV6-5	TRBJ1-4	TGTGCCAGCAGTTACTCGGCAGCAACTAATGAAAAACTGTTTTTT	CASSYSAATNEKLFF
NA	NA	TRBV5-5	TRBJ2-7	TGTGCCAGCAGCTTGGCAGGCGAATCCTACGAGCAGTACTTC	CASSLAGESYEQYF
NA	TRBD2	TRBV30	TRBJ2-2	TGTGCCTGGAGTGCTAGCGGGGTGGCCGGGGAGCTGTTTTTT	CAWSASGVAGELFF
NA	TRBD2	TRBV6-5	TRBJ2-7	TGTGCCAGCAGGAGGGGACTAGCGGGTTCCCTCGAGCAGTACTTC	CASRRGLAGSLEQYF
NA	NA	TRBV7-2	TRBJ2-3	TGTGCCAGCAGCTTAGCAAACTATGCAGATACGCAGTATTTT	CASSLANYADTQYF
NA	NA	TRBV30	TRBJ2-1	TGTGCCTGGAGAGCGGGCGGCACCTACAATGAGCAGTTCTTC	CAWRAGGTYNEQFF
NA	TRBD2	TRBV7-9	TRBJ2-7	TGTGCCAGCAGCCCCGGGACTAGCGGGTACGAGCAGTACTTC	CASSPGTSGYEQYF
NA	NA	TRBV4-1	TRBJ2-3	TGCGCCAGCAGCCAAGGAGGGTTCACAGATACGCAGTATTTT	CASSQGGFTDTQYF
NA	NA	TRBV6-6	TRBJ2-7	TGTGCCAGCAGCCCCCAGGTGTACGAGCAGTACTTC	CASSPQVYEQYF
NA	NA	TRBV4-1	TRBJ1-3	TGCGCCAGCAGCCAAGAGCAGGACAGCTCTGGAAACACCATATATTTT	CASSQEQDSSGNTIYF
NA	NA	TRBV6-5	TRBJ1-2	TGTGCCAGCAGTTACTCAGGGGACACGGGTATAGATGGCTACACCTTC	CASSYSGDTGIDGYTF
NA	TRBD1	TRBV30	TRBJ2-7	TGTGCCTGGAGTGCCCGGGACAGGTGGGTCGAGCAGTACTTC	CAWSARDRWVEQYF
NA	TRBD1	TRBV2	TRBJ2-5	TGTGCCAGTTCGTGGGACAGCAAAGAGACCCAGTACTTC	CASSWDSKETQYF
NA	TRBD1	TRBV9	TRBJ2-2	TGTGCCAGCAGCGTGGGACAGGTAGCCACCGGGGAGCTGTTTTTT	CASSVGQVATGELFF
NA	TRBD2	TRBV7-3	TRBJ2-2	TGTGCCAGCAGCATGACTAGCGGGGGGACCGGGGAGCTGTTTTTT	CASSMTSGGTGELFF
once	NA	TRBV4-1	TRBJ1-1	TGTGCCAGCAGCTCATGGGGGGTCTATAGGGAAGCTTTCTTT	CASSSWGVYREAFF
NA	TRBD2	TRBV30	TRBJ2-7	TGTGCCTGGAGGGCCCATACGGGACTAGCGAGTGTCGAGCAGTACTTC	CAWRAHTGLASVEQYF
NA	NA	TRBV2	TRBJ2-3	TGTGCCAGCAGTGAATACGGGGATACGCAGTATTTT	CASSEYGDTQYF
NA	TRBD1	TRBV6-5	TRBJ2-7	TGTGCCAGCACCTTACGAGGGACAGGGGCCTACGAGCAGTACTTC	CASTLRGTGAYEQYF
NA	NA	TRBV7-2	TRBJ2-3	TGTGCCAGCAGCCCTCCACCGTGGCTCACAGATACGCAGTATTTT	CASSPPPWLTDTQYF
NA	NA	TRBV9	TRBJ1-3	TGTGCCAGCAGCGTAGCCCCCAATGAGGCCTCTGGAAACACCATATATTTT	CASSVAPNEASGNTIYF